The present entry profiles one TCR beta chain with its context. Its antigen is not yet known. No per-base quality is available; no much larger clone lies one base away. Patients chosen for sequencing had shown expansion of CD8+CD57+ cells by flow cytometry. Severe acquired aplastic anemia was diagnosed in all patients according to International Study of Aplastic Anemia and Agranulocytosis and Camitta criteria. At the time blood was sampled, none of the patients had received any therapy. TCR repertoires of sorted CD4+ and CD8+ blood T cells from severe aplastic anemia patients and healthy subjects were deep-sequenced in the study. Patients were enrolled under clinicaltrials.gov protocols 00001620, 01623167, 00001397, 00071045, 00081523 and 00961064 in the USA. Ficoll-Paque density gradient centrifugation was used to isolate peripheral blood mononuclear cells. Before DNA extraction, CD4+ and CD8+ T cells were sorted by FACS or by magnetic beads.

The sample comes from a study of CD8+CD57+ T cells in acquired aplastic anemia (dated by TCRdb to the late 2010s). As for the study more broadly: Extracted DNA from sorted CD4+ and CD8+ cells averaged around 3.2 ug, ranging from about 0.17 to 27.4 ug. CD8+CD57+ expansion was defined as frequency above the mean frequency observed in healthy subjects.

What the research found in general, with its limitations: Patients and healthy controls showed no significant difference in CD8+ Simpson's diversity (P=0.060). Roughly 29 CD8+ CDR3 sequences were found to be shared between patients and controls, but these sequences appeared to be highly expressed in patients and within the immunodominant clones of the patients.

TCR beta VDJ combination and CDR3 sequence profiling used genomic DNA as the template. An Illumina HiSeq 2000 was the platform used for TCR repertoire sequencing. In the source study's methods: Repertoire assessment relied on Simpson's diversity index, CDR3 size and DJ length profiles, and TRBV/TRBJ rearrangement plots. The immunodominant clone was defined as the most abundant DNA sequence in deep sequencing data. CDR3 amino acid sequences were screened for sharing across subjects and were compared with published repertoires and the VDJdb database. TCRdb reran the public reads through fastp at Q25 and MiXCR, keeping productive beta chains. All rows with the same CDR3 protein become a single entry with the most common DNA and genes. In this record, the V and J calls reflect TCRdb's handling and not the investigators' own analysis. In this sample the table shows 89,000 or so distinct CDR3 sequences, roughly 70% of which occur a single time. Over 55% of the sample lies in the top ten.

The CDR3 measures 15 amino acids from cysteine to phenylalanine. Of the read, only the CDR3 DNA is kept; its 45 bases are in frame from base 1. V trim: 7 bases; J trim: 2 bases; unmatched bases: 7. The germline V gene encodes CDR1 SNHLY and CDR2 FYNNEI. The sample comprised sorted CD4+, CD8+, or CD8+CD57+ T cells (not recorded which) from PBMCs. The clonotype originates from a human donor with aplastic anemia. The chain was built from TRBV2 and TRBJ2-7; 11 central bases correspond to TRBD2. The sequenced DNA is TGTGCCAGCACTGAGGGACTAGCGGAAACCTACGAGCAGTACTTC. It specifies CASTEGLAETYEQYF.